The 5 T cell receptor beta chains in this list originate from one sample, sequenced in a study of metastatic and nonmetastatic thyroid tumors. Using MiXCR, TCRdb re-called clones from the PCR reads. Counted here are roughly 19,000 clones, approximately 25% occurring once; the ten biggest clones make up 5% to 7.5%. Thyroid surgery had not been preceded by any treatment in any patient. Specimen: tumor tissue. The origin of the receptors is a female donor with papillary thyroid cancer or a benign thyroid nodule (not recorded which). Some clones in this sample may be carry-over from other donors' samples.

The sample holds many counts of this clone. This sequence joins TRBV7-8 and TRBJ2-7, with 8 bases lining up with TRBD1. With 0 bases clipped from V and 1 base from J, the junction kept 5 bases outside the gene matches. The CDR3 is 16 residues long. Germline CDR1 is SGHVS and CDR2 is FQNEAQ. The CDR3 bases are TGTGCCAGCAGCTTAGCGCAGGGGGCGACGTCCTACGAGCAGTACTTC. Amino acids: CASSLAQGATSYEQYF. The full variable domain, its missing parts supplied by reference TRBV7-8 and TRBJ2-7, is GAGVSQSPRYKVAKRGQDVALRCDPISGHVSLFWYQQALGQGPEFLTYFQNEAQLDKSGLPSDRFFAERPEGSVSTLKIQRTQQEDSAVYLCASSLAQGATSYEQYFGPGTRLTVT.

This clone was found many times. This sequence joins TRBV20-1 and TRBJ2-1; the D call may be TRBD1 or TRBD2 (5 bases each). This CDR3 contains 13 residues. Trimming left V 7 bases short and J 5 bases short, with 15 bases between. Germline CDR1 and CDR2: DFQATT and SNEGSKA (reference sequence). The CDR3 here is CSVERGTNNEQFF. Written as DNA, the CDR3 is TGCAGTGTAGAGAGGGGCACTAACAATGAGCAGTTCTTC.

V usage is TRBV6-4 and J usage is TRBJ1-5; D gene ambiguous. Germline V gene lookup returns CDR1 MRHNA and CDR2 SNTAGT. The CDR3 runs 13 residues. V lost 0 bases to trimming and J lost 0 bases, with 0 bases between them. CDR3 sequence (DNA): TGTGCCAGCAGTGACTCTAGCAATCAGCCCCAGCATTTT. Translating gives CASSDSSNQPQHF.

There are many counts of this clone. The chain carries TRBV6-2 or TRBV6-3 and TRBJ2-3; 12 nucleotides align to TRBD2. Germline trimming cut 0 bases from V and 3 bases from J; bases unmatched to any gene: 7. Looked up from germline, CDR1 is MNHEY and CDR2 is SVGEGT. This CDR3 has 18 residues. The CDR3 is CASSYSPSGRVRTDTQYF. As DNA, the CDR3 is TGTGCCAGCAGTTACTCCCCTAGCGGGAGGGTCAGGACAGATACGCAGTATTTT.

Many counts were recorded for this clone. The chain recombines TRBV4-1 with TRBJ2-5; D possibly matches TRBD1 or TRBD2 (5 bases each). V was trimmed by 1 base and J by 4 bases, leaving 16 bases between them. CDR1 MGHRA and CDR2 YSYEKL come from the germline V gene. CDR3 length: 16 residues. CDR3 coding DNA: TGCGCCAGCAGCCAAGGCAAGACTGGGACGAGAGAGACCCAGTACTTC. Its translation: CASSQGKTGTRETQYF.